This T cell receptor beta chain is from a study of blood T cell repertoires in COVID-19. Turning to the study itself: T cells, B-cell-depleted T cells, or PBMCs provided the cDNA or gDNA that served as material.

Generated by immunoSEQ multiplex PCR, the TCRdb table keeps only in-frame clones and is missing some. Among 150,000 to 200,000 clones listed, more than 80% were seen once. CDR1 and CDR2 from the germline V gene are SGHDN and FVKESK. V was shortened by 2 bases and J by 2 bases, with 12 bases between the two germline ends. The CDR3 loop spans 16 amino acids. The chain uses TRBV14 and TRBJ1-4; D remains unclear. The specimen sequenced was peripheral blood. This receptor was obtained from a woman in her sixties with COVID-19, enrolled during active disease. The CDR3 protein is CASSQSRSPTNEKLFF. In nucleotides, the CDR3 is TGTGCCAGCAGCCAATCGAGGAGTCCCACTAATGAAAAACTGTTTTTT.